This T cell receptor (beta chain) derives from a study of CD8 T cells in Susac syndrome. RNA amounts of about 0.45 to 1 ug underwent reverse transcription with random hexamers. Amplification of the TCR beta CDR3 was carried out by immunoSEQ multiplex PCR, which spanned a total of 54 Vbeta and 13 Jbeta segments. TCRdb called the immunoSEQ multiplex PCR reads again in MiXCR, with one record for every CDR3 protein. Of 400,000 to 550,000 distinct CDR3 sequences listed, around 83% were seen once; the top ten hold under 0.15%. The CDR3 has 14 residues. Per germline, CDR1 SGHTA and CDR2 FQGNSA. The germline V and J ends were trimmed by 5 bases and 3 bases, with 14 bases remaining between them. Study results and caveats: Only a relatively small number of individuals were included in the TCR sequencing and HLA analysis.

The study sequenced TCR beta in blood CD8+ and CD4+ T cells. The multiple sclerosis controls, all treatment-naive patients, had relapsing-remitting disease that was stable or active. In regard to this clonotype: Its specificity is unknown.

This TCR came from a human donor with multiple sclerosis. The chain joins TRBV7-2 to TRBJ2-7, with a weak D call TRBD2 (6 bases). Sequenced: CD8+ T cells from PBMCs. The CDR3 DNA is TGTGCCAGCAGCGTGTGGAAGGACTACTACGAGCAGTACTTC. Protein sequence: CASSVWKDYYEQYF.